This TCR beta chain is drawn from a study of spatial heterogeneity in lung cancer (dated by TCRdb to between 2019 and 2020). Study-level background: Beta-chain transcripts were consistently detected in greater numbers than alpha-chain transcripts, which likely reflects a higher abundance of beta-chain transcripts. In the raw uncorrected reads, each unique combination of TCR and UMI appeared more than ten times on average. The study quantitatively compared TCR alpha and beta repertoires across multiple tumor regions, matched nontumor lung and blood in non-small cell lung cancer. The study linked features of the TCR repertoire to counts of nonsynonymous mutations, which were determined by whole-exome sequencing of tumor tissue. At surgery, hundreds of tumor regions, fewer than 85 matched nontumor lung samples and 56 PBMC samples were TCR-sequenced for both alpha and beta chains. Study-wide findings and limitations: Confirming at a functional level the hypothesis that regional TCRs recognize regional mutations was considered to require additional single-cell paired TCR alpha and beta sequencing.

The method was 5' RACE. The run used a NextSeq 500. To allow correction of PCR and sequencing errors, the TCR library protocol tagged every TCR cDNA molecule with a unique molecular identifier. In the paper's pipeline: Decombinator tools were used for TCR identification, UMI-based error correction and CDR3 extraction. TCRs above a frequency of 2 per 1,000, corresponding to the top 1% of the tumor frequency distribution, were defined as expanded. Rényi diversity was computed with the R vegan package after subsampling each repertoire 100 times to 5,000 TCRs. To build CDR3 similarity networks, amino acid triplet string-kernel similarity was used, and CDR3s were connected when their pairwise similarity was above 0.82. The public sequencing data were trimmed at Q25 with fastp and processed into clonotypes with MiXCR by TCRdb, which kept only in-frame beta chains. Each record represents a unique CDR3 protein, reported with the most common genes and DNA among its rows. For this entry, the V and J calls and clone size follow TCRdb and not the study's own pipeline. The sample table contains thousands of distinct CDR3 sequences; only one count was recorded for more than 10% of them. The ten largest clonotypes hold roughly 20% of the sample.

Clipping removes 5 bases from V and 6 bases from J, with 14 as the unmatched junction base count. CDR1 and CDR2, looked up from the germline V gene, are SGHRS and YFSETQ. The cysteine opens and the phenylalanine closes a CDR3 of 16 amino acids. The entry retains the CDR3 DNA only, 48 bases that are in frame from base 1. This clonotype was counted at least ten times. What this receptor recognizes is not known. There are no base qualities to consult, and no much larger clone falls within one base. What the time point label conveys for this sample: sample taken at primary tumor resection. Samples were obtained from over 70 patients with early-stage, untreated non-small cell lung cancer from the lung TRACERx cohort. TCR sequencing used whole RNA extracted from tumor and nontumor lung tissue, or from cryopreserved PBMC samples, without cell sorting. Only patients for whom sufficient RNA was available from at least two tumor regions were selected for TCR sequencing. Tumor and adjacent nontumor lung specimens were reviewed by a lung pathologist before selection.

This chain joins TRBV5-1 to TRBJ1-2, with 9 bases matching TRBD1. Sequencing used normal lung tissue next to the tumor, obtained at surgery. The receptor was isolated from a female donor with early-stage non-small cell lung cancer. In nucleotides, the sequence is TGCGCCAGCAGACCGTCAGGTGGGACAGGGAGAGATGGCTACACCTTC. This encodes CASRPSGGTGRDGYTF. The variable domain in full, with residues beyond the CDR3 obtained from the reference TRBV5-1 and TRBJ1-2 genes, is KAGVTQTPRYLIKTRGQQVTLSCSPISGHRSVSWYQQTPGQGLQFLFEYFSETQRNKGNFPGRFSGRQFSNSRSEMNVSTLELGDSALYLCASRPSGGTGRDGYTFGSGTRLTVV.